This paragraph reports one TCR beta chain. Its antigen is currently unknown. This CDR3 is built from 11 residues. With 3 bases removed from V and 6 bases from J, the gap between germline ends came to 5 bases. Here immunoSEQ multiplex PCR was the method, and the copy in TCRdb shows in-frame clones only, minus some. Of around 380,000 clones listed, 80% to 90% are singletons. Indicated treatment: roughly 20 received Ad26.COV2.S at low or high dose, single or two shots; roughly 5 received placebo; per-sample allocation not given. Samples came from day 63 after the first vaccine or placebo injection. This vaccine is an Ad26 vector that expresses the Wuhan-strain SARS-CoV-2 spike. This sample is drawn from a study of Ad26.COV2.S vaccination and SARS-CoV-2 variants. Study as a whole: COV1001, an Ad26.COV2.S trial, supplied this vaccine-arm donor. Study-wide points: With respect to non-spike TCR breadth, vaccine and placebo recipients were similar. TCR breadth and depth estimates may have understated total T cell responses.

The TCR sequence derives from a person aged 18-65 years who received the Ad26.COV2.S COVID-19 vaccine or a placebo. V usage is TRBV12-3 or TRBV12-4 and J usage is TRBJ2-5, with D unclear. Specimen: peripheral blood, collected in a trial of Ad26.COV2.S vaccine versus placebo. This chain's CDR3 is CASSFSKTQYF. CDR3 bases: TGTGCCAGCAGTTTTTCCAAGACCCAGTACTTC.